This entry is about one T cell receptor beta chain. The source of the sample is a study of blood T cell repertoires in COVID-19. Study overall: Both acute and convalescent COVID-19 samples were obtained from the United States, Italy and Spain.

The CDR3 loop spans 16 amino acids. Germline V CDR1 and CDR2: KGHSH, LQKENI. Between the trimmed V and J ends, which lost 0 bases and 4 bases, there was a span of 13 bases. Sequencing was performed with immunoSEQ multiplex PCR; in TCRdb, only in-frame clones are kept and a portion is missing. The sample yields approximately 290,000 clones, just under 90% seen once. The TCR originated in a woman under 40 with COVID-19, enrolled during active disease. What was sequenced was peripheral blood. The chain combines TRBV18 with TRBJ1-3; D is possibly TRBD1 (6 bases). The CDR3 is CASSPPAGVKGNTIYF. DNA of the CDR3: TGTGCCAGCTCACCACCTGCAGGGGTCAAAGGAAACACCATATATTTT.